This T cell receptor beta chain was observed in a study of shared clonotypes between healthy human individuals. TCRdb's copy holds only in-frame clones and misses some; the assay was immunoSEQ multiplex PCR. Of under 850,000 clones in the sample, 85% to 95% are singletons; the top ten hold approximately 25%. Naive CD8 cells lacked CD45RO and underwent positive selection for CCR7, leaving out terminally differentiated effector memory CD45RA+ cells. Adult Caucasians living in Nashville, Tennessee made up all of the donors. J lost 3 bases, V lost 4 bases, and 8 bases had no gene match. Germline lookup yields CDR1 SGHNT and CDR2 YYREEE (reference sequence). CDR3 length: 15 residues.

This chain links TRBV5-4 with TRBJ2-3; 7 positions match TRBD1. The receptor was isolated from a man aged 25-45 years in good health. The sequencing sample was made of naive CD8+ T cells sorted from blood. This chain's CDR3 is CASSGDRARTDTQYF. DNA of the CDR3: TGTGCCAGCAGCGGAGACAGGGCGAGGACAGATACGCAGTATTTT. The full variable domain, in which reference TRBV5-4 and TRBJ2-3 provide the parts outside the CDR3, is ETGVTQSPTHLIKTRGQQVTLRCSSQSGHNTVSWYQQALGQGPQFIFQYYREEENGRGNFPPRFSGLQFPNYSSELNVNALELDDSALYLCASSGDRARTDTQYFGPGTRLTVL.